This entry features one TCR beta chain sequence. Its target is not known. Graves' hyperthyroidism showing no ophthalmopathy progression within 18 months was considered stable. Patients between 18 and 65 years old had hyperthyroidism, newly diagnosed and lasting under 2 months. Patients were excluded for uncontrolled infection, other autoimmune disease, pregnancy or lactation. The sample belongs to a study of T cells in Graves' hyperthyroidism and ophthalmopathy. The CDR3 extends over 11 amino acids. Trimming removed 5 bases at V and 5 bases at J, with 8 bases between. Germline assignment: CDR1 SGHRS and CDR2 YFSETQ. General study results and limits: Most expanded thyroid clonotypes above 0.001 also appeared in blood.

Amplification targeted TCR beta CDR3 regions from RNA transcripts. HTBI primers were employed in a first-round RT-PCR of the TCR CDR3. TCRdb called the multiplex PCR reads again in MiXCR, with one record for every CDR3 protein. The table has under 700,000 distinct CDR3 sequences, roughly 50% seen once. Sequencing was carried out using peripheral blood or thyroid tissue (not recorded which). The V call is TRBV5-1, the J call TRBJ2-7, with D unclear. The clonotype was recovered from a woman between 18 and 30 years old with Graves' hyperthyroidism. CDR3 sequence reads: CASRLLHEQYF. In nucleotides, the CDR3 is TGCGCCAGCAGGCTTTTGCACGAGCAGTACTTC.